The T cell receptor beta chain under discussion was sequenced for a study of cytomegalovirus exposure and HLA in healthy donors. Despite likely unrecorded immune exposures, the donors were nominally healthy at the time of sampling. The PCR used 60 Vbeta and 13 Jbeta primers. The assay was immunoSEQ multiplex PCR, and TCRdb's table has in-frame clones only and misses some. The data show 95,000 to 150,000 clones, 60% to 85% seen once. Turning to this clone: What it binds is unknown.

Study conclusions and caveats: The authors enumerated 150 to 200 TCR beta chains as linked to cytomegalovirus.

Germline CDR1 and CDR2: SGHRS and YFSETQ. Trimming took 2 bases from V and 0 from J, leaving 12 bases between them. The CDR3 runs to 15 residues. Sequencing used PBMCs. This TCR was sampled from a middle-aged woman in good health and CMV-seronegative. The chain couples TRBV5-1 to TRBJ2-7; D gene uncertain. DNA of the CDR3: TGCGCCAGCAGCTTTTTGCCCGACTTCTCCTACGAGCAGTACTTC. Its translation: CASSFLPDFSYEQYF.